Presented here are 15 T cell receptor beta chains from one specimen sequenced in a study of yellow fever vaccine responses in identical twins. MiXCR, run by TCRdb on the RT-PCR reads, gives a single entry per CDR3 protein. This table holds 4,800 or so distinct CDR3 sequences, around 64% found once. This specimen was T cells from blood (PBMCs), unsorted or a sorted subset (not recorded which), taken before or after yellow fever vaccination (not recorded which). Receptors were obtained from a woman under 30 who received the yellow fever vaccine.

The chain recombines TRBV14 with TRBJ2-1, with 7 bases matching TRBD2. The CDR3 contains 17 residues. V lost 2 bases, J lost 4 bases, and 11 bases stayed unmatched. CDR1 SGHDN and CDR2 FVKESK come from the germline V gene. CDR3 sequence reads: CASSQRIREAGYNEQFF. The DNA for the CDR3 is TGTGCCAGCAGCCAACGTATACGGGAGGCCGGATACAATGAGCAGTTCTTC.

The rearrangement links TRBV4-1 to TRBJ1-1; 7 bases are a match to TRBD1. The CDR3 length is 15 residues. Per germline, CDR1 MGHRA and CDR2 YSYEKL. Losses at the gene ends were 6 bases for V and 1 base for J; bases not matched to a gene: 8. Here the CDR3 reads CASRDRGTANTEAFF. The CDR3 DNA follows: TGCGCCAGCAGAGATCGGGGGACAGCGAACACTGAAGCTTTCTTT.

The chain couples TRBV10-1 to TRBJ2-1; 12 bases are shared with TRBD2. V lost 6 bases and J lost 10; bases outside the gene matches: 4. CDR1 is WNHNN and CDR2 is SYGVQD in the germline V gene (reference sequence). This CDR3 contains 13 residues. In DNA form, the CDR3 reads TGCGCCAGCAGCTCCGGACTAGCGGGAGAGCAGTTCTTC. As protein: CASSSGLAGEQFF.

The chain couples TRBV10-3 to TRBJ2-5; a possible D gene is TRBD1 (6 bases). The germline gives CDR1 ENHRY, CDR2 SYGVKD. Trimming shortened V by 2 bases and J by 5 bases, and 9 bases separated the two germline ends. The CDR3 covers 13 residues. The CDR3 DNA sequence: TGTGCCATCAGTGAGACAGGGAGCGAGACCCAGTACTTC. It encodes CAISETGSETQYF.

This clonotype was recorded only once. This chain links TRBV4-3 with TRBJ2-7; tentative D call: TRBD2 (5 bases). In germline, CDR1 is LGHNA, CDR2 YSLEER. This CDR3 is built from 16 residues. V shed 0 bases and J shed 2 bases, with 14 bases lying between them. CDR3 in amino acids: CASSQEEGGGPYEQYF. CDR3 in DNA: TGCGCCAGCAGCCAAGAAGAGGGCGGCGGCCCCTACGAGCAGTACTTC.

This clonotype was recorded only once. V usage is TRBV18 and J usage is TRBJ1-2, with 8 positions matching TRBD1. The CDR3 length is 13 residues. Germline loops: CDR1 KGHSH, CDR2 LQKENI. Trimming cost V 3 bases and J 7 bases; bases outside gene matches: 4. The chain's CDR3 is CASSPMTGAGYTF. CDR3 coding DNA: TGTGCCAGCTCACCGATGACAGGGGCTGGCTACACCTTC. Full variable domain (rest looked up from reference TRBV18 and TRBJ1-2): NAGVMQNPRHLVRRRGQEARLRCSPMKGHSHVYWYRQLPEEGLKFMVYLQKENIIDESGMPKERFSAEFPKEGPSILRIQQVVRGDSAAYFCASSPMTGAGYTFGSGTRLTVV.

V gene TRBV11-2 combines with J gene TRBJ2-3, with D possibly being TRBD2 (5 bases). V lost 2 bases and J 6 bases, leaving 21 bases between the germline ends. The CDR3 extends over 17 amino acids. Germline loops: CDR1 SGHAT, CDR2 FQNNGV. The DNA of the CDR3 is TGTGCCAGCAGCTTACGGTTGAGGAGCAGCCGAGGGGATACGCAGTATTTT. Translation: CASSLRLRSSRGDTQYF.

The J gene is TRBJ2-7, the V gene TRBV29-1, with 7 bases aligning to TRBD1. This CDR3 contains 12 residues. V dropped 6 bases and J dropped 2; count of bases not matched to a gene: 4. From germline, CDR1 is SQVTM and CDR2 ANQGSEA. Here the CDR3 reads CSVLGQTYEQYF. In DNA form, the CDR3 reads TGCAGCGTCTTGGGACAGACCTACGAGCAGTACTTC.

The chain has TRBV7-6 and TRBJ2-3; D is perhaps TRBD2 (5 bases). With 5 bases removed from V and 5 bases from J, the gap between germline ends came to 17 bases. CDR3 length: 15 amino acids. Germline CDR1 reads SGHVS; CDR2 reads FNYEAQ. The DNA of the CDR3 is TGTGCCAGCAGCGCAGACCCTTGGGCGGGAGATACGCAGTATTTT. Translation gives CASSADPWAGDTQYF. The variable domain in full, with the rest retrieved from reference TRBV7-6 and TRBJ2-3, is GAGVSQSPRYKVTKRGQDVALRCDPISGHVSLYWYRQALGQGPEFLTYFNYEAQQDKSGLPNDRFSAERPEGSISTLTIQRTEQRDSAMYRCASSADPWAGDTQYFGPGTRLTVL.

This clonotype was counted a single time. The chain links TRBV3-1 to TRBJ2-1; possible D gene TRBD2, 6 bases. V was cut by 0 bases and J by 2 bases, with 20 bases left in between. CDR1 and CDR2 (germline): LGHDT, YNNKEL (reference sequence). This CDR3 region has 19 residues. The CDR3 coding sequence is TGTGCCAGCAGCCAAGATAAGGGGTCGGGGGACCTCCCCTACAATGAGCAGTTCTTC. It translates to CASSQDKGSGDLPYNEQFF.

This clonotype was detected a few times. The V call is TRBV10-1, the J call TRBJ2-7; D is tentatively TRBD1 or TRBD2 (5 bases each). CDR1 is WNHNN and CDR2 is SYGVQD in the germline V gene (reference sequence). The CDR3 has 15 amino acids. V was clipped by 2 bases and J by 1 base, with 12 bases between them. The CDR3 DNA sequence: TGCGCCAGCAGTGAGACTTGGGACGGATCCTACGAGCAGTACTTC. It yields the protein CASSETWDGSYEQYF.

This sequence joins TRBV10-3 and TRBJ2-3, with 10 nucleotides matching TRBD2. J lost 4 bases, V lost 6 bases, and 4 bases had no gene match. Germline lookup yields CDR1 ENHRY and CDR2 SYGVKD. The CDR3 has 14 amino acids. CDR3 residues: CAISTSGAPDTQYF. Here the CDR3 DNA reads TGTGCCATCAGCACTAGCGGGGCCCCAGATACGCAGTATTTT.

The chain employs TRBV6-1 and TRBJ2-7; 9 bases line up with TRBD1. Germline CDR1 MNHNS, CDR2 SASEGT. The CDR3 totals 14 residues. V was pared by 5 bases and J by 2 bases, with 4 bases of the junction left unmatched. The CDR3 loop reads CASSKQGAPYEQYF. CDR3 bases: TGTGCCAGCAGTAAACAGGGGGCTCCCTACGAGCAGTACTTC.

This chain uses TRBV29-1 with TRBJ2-1; 12 bases align to TRBD1. CDR1 is SQVTM and CDR2 is ANQGSEA in the germline V gene. Trimming removed 0 bases from V and 1 base from J; junction bases left unmatched: 4. The CDR3 extends over 17 amino acids. CDR3 residues: CSVEDLGQGASYNEQFF. The CDR3 DNA reads as TGCAGCGTTGAAGATCTGGGACAGGGGGCATCCTACAATGAGCAGTTCTTC.

This clonotype was seen just once. V and J are TRBV4-2 and TRBJ2-7, with D tentatively TRBD1 or TRBD2 (5 bases each). From germline, CDR1 is LGHNA and CDR2 YNFKEQ. The CDR3 is 13 residues long. The V end lost 4 bases, the J end lost 3 bases, and 10 bases lay between the germline ends. The CDR3 region has the DNA TGTGCCAGCAGCCCGCGTGGGGGCTACGAGCAGTACTTC. Translation: CASSPRGGYEQYF.